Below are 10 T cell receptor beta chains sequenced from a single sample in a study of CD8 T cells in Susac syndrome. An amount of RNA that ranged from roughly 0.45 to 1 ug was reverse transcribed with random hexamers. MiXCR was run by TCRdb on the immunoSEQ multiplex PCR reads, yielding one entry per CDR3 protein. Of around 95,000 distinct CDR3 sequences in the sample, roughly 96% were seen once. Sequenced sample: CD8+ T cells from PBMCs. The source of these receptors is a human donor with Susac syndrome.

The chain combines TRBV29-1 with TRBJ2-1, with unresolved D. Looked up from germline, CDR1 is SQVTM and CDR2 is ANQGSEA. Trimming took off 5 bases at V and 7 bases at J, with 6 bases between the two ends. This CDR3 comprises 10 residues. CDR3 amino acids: CSVLGNEQFF. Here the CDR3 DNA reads TGCAGCGTTTTGGGGAATGAGCAGTTCTTC.

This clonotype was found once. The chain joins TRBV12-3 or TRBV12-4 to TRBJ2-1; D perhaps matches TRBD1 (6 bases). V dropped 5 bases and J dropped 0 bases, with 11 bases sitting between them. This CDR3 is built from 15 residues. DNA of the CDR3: TGTGCCAGCAGTATTGACAGGAGCTCCTACAATGAGCAGTTCTTC. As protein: CASSIDRSSYNEQFF.

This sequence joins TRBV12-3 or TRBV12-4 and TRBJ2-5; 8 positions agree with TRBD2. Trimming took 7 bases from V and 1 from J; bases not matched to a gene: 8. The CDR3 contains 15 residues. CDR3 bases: TGTGCCAGCATGGTTAGCGGGAACCTCCAAGAGACCCAGTACTTC. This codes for CASMVSGNLQETQYF.

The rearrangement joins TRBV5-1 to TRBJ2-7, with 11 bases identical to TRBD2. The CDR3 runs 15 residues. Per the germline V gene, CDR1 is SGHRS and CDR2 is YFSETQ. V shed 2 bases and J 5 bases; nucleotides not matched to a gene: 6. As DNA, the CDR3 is TGCGCCAGCAGCTTTTCACTAGCGGGAGATAACGAGCAGTACTTC. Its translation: CASSFSLAGDNEQYF.

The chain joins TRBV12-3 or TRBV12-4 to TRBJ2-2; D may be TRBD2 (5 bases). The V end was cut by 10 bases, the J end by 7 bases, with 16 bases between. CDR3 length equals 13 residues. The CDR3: CAISNAGLGELFF. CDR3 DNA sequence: TGTGCCATCTCGAATGCGGGCCTCGGGGAGCTGTTTTTT.

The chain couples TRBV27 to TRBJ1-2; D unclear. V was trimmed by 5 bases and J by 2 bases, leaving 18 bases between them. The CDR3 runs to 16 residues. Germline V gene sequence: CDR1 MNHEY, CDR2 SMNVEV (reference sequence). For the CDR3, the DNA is TGTGCCAGCAGTACCCATTCTGGGGATCTAAACTATGGCTACACCTTC. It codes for CASSTHSGDLNYGYTF.

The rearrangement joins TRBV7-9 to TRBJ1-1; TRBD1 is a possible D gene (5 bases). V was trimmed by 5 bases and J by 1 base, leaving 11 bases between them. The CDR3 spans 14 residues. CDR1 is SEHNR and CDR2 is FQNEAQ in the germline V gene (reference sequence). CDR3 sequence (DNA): TGTGCCAGCAGCCCGGGACCGACGAACACTGAAGCTTTCTTT. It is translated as CASSPGPTNTEAFF.

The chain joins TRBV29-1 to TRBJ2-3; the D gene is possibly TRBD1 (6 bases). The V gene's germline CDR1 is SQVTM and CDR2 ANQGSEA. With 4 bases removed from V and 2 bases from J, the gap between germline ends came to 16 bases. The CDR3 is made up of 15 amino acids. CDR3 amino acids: CSVGGDRISTDTQYF. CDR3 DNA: TGCAGCGTTGGAGGTGACAGGATATCCACAGATACGCAGTATTTT.

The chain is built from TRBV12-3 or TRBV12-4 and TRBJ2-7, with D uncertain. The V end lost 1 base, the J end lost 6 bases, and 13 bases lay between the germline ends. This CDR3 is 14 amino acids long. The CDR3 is CASSLGASTGEQYF. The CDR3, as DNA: TGTGCCAGCAGTTTAGGGGCTAGTACGGGCGAGCAGTACTTC.

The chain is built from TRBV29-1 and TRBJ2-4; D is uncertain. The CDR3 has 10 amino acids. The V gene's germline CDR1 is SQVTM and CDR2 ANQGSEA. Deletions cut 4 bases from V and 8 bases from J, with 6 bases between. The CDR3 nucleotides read TGCAGCGTTGTGACGGACATTCAGTACTTC. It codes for CSVVTDIQYF.